This is a list of T cell receptor beta chains from one sample in a study of T-cell reconstitution after alpha-beta-depleted transplantation in children. TCRdb fed the PCR reads into MiXCR, producing one record per CDR3 protein. The table has about a million distinct CDR3 sequences, roughly 29% seen once; the top ten hold 28%. The specimen was PBMCs, mostly from graft donor cells, collected 360 days after TCRalphabeta/CD19-depleted stem cell transplant. These receptors all stem from a boy less than two years old who had a stem cell transplant for SCID, so the T cells may come from the graft donor. CDR3s include the opening cysteine and the closing phenylalanine or tryptophan. The D gene is left open where the match is weak. For some rows the clone size is stated as once, few or many, or as a class when expanded; others skip it.

j_call	clone_size	v_call	d_call	cdr3_nt	cdr3_aa
TRBJ1-1	few	TRBV6-2/TRBV6-3	-	TGTGCCAGCAGTACCTGGGGCGGTAACACTGAAGCTTTCTTT	CASSTWGGNTEAFF
TRBJ2-2	-	TRBV29-1	TRBD2	TGCAGCGTAGCCGCCGGGGGGGCTGGCCCCGGGGAGCTGTTTTTT	CSVAAGGAGPGELFF
TRBJ1-4	few	TRBV7-6	-	TGTGCCAGCAGCTTTTATCTGCATCCTAATGAAAAACTGTTTTTT	CASSFYLHPNEKLFF
TRBJ2-4	-	TRBV20-1	-	TGCAGTGCTAGCAACGGTTACTTAGCCAAAAACATTCAGTACTTC	CSASNGYLAKNIQYF
TRBJ2-1	-	TRBV18	-	TGTGCCAGCTCACCCACACTACAGGGAGGCTCCTACAATGAGCAGTTCTTC	CASSPTLQGGSYNEQFF
TRBJ1-1	-	TRBV12-3/TRBV12-4	TRBD1	TGTGCCAGCAGTTTTGGACAGGGGGCGCGCGGAACTGAAGCTTTCTTT	CASSFGQGARGTEAFF
TRBJ2-7	-	TRBV28	-	TGTGCCAGCAGTGTGACCGCGGGGAGCTCCTACGAGCAGTACTTC	CASSVTAGSSYEQYF
TRBJ2-1	few	TRBV3-1	TRBD2	TGTGCCAGCAGCCAACCTCGGGTAGCGGGGGTTTACAATGAGCAGTTCTTC	CASSQPRVAGVYNEQFF
TRBJ1-5	-	TRBV18	-	TGTGCCAGCTCGCGTCGTGGGGGGAGTGGGCAGCCCCAGCATTTT	CASSRRGGSGQPQHF
TRBJ1-2	-	TRBV28	-	TGTGCCAGCAGGGGGGGATATTATGATGGCTACACCTTC	CASRGGYYDGYTF
TRBJ2-5	-	TRBV20-1	-	TGCAGTGCTGGGCGGACTATACAAGAGACCCAGTACTTC	CSAGRTIQETQYF
TRBJ1-5	-	TRBV2	-	TGTGCCAGCAGTGAAGACAGGGTCAATCAGCCCCAGCATTTT	CASSEDRVNQPQHF
TRBJ2-7	many	TRBV28	-	TGTGCCAGCAGTGCGGGGACAGAGGTCTACGAGCAGTACTTC	CASSAGTEVYEQYF
TRBJ1-4	few	TRBV5-1	-	TGCGCCAGCAGCTTTGGGGATGAAAAACTGTTTTTT	CASSFGDEKLFF
TRBJ2-3	-	TRBV10-3	-	TGTGCCACTCGGGGAACTAGCACAGATACGCAGTATTTT	CATRGTSTDTQYF
TRBJ1-5	-	TRBV2	-	TGTGCCAGCAGGACGGGGGGTTTTCAGCCCCAGCATTTT	CASRTGGFQPQHF
TRBJ2-1	few	TRBV5-1	TRBD2	TGCGCCAGCAGCTTGGCGCCAGCGGGGGCCGGGAATGAGCAGTTCTTC	CASSLAPAGAGNEQFF
TRBJ2-1	few	TRBV7-2	TRBD2	TGTGCCAGCAGCTTCGCGGGGGGAAATGAGCAGTTCTTC	CASSFAGGNEQFF
TRBJ2-1	few	TRBV20-1	-	TGCAGTGCTAGAGGACAGTTCAATGAGCAGTTCTTC	CSARGQFNEQFF
TRBJ2-6	-	TRBV2	-	TGTGCCAGCCGTTCGAGGGGCTCTGGGGCCAACGTCCTGACTTTC	CASRSRGSGANVLTF
TRBJ2-3	-	TRBV10-3	TRBD2	TGTGCCATCAGTGCATTCCCTAGCGGGGAGGGGACAGATACGCAGTATTTT	CAISAFPSGEGTDTQYF
TRBJ2-1	many	TRBV20-1	-	TGCAGTGCTAGAGACTTCCGACCCACGGGACCCACCAATGAGCAGTTCTTC	CSARDFRPTGPTNEQFF
TRBJ2-2	-	TRBV4-1	-	TGCGCCAGCAGCCAGTGGGTTGACGCCAGGGGCCCCGGGGAGCTGTTTTTT	CASSQWVDARGPGELFF
TRBJ1-4	-	TRBV5-4	TRBD1	TGTGCCAGCAGCCTTTGGACAGGGACTAGAACTAATGAAAAACTGTTTTTT	CASSLWTGTRTNEKLFF
TRBJ2-1	few	TRBV5-1	TRBD1	TGCGCCAGCTCCCCGGACAGGGGGCTAGGGGGTGAGCAGTTCTTC	CASSPDRGLGGEQFF
TRBJ1-1	-	TRBV10-3	-	TGTGCCATCTCCCCCGGACGGGCTGAAGCTTTCTTT	CAISPGRAEAFF
TRBJ2-5	few	TRBV5-1	-	TGCGCCAGCAGCTTTGGGACGATGACCCAAGAGACCCAGTACTTC	CASSFGTMTQETQYF
TRBJ2-7	-	TRBV7-2	-	TGTGCCAGCAGCTTTCGCGACAGGTTGTCCTACGAGCAGTACTTC	CASSFRDRLSYEQYF
TRBJ1-1	-	TRBV7-2	-	TGTGCCAGCAGCTTAGAGAGGTTCGCACCTGAAGCTTTCTTT	CASSLERFAPEAFF
TRBJ2-2	-	TRBV2	-	TGTGCCAGCAGTGCCCGGGTTAGTCGGACCGGGGAGCTGTTTTTT	CASSARVSRTGELFF
TRBJ1-1	few	TRBV6-5	-	TGTGCCAGCAGTTATAATCTCGGGGTGTCTTTCTTT	CASSYNLGVSFF